The 7 T cell receptor beta chains in this list originate from one sample, sequenced in a study of beta chain features in type 1 diabetes. cDNA synthesis used the whole RNA isolate, giving expressed TCRB sequences. The assay was immunoSEQ multiplex PCR, and TCRdb's table has in-frame clones only and misses some. The data show around 300,000 clones, approximately 10% seen once. The sample comprised naive CD4+ T cells from blood. These receptors were obtained from a woman in her twenties or thirties in good health.

The chain links TRBV18 to TRBJ2-3; 8 bases are a match to TRBD1. The germline V gene encodes CDR1 KGHSH and CDR2 LQKENI. Losses at the gene ends were 4 bases for V and 5 bases for J; bases not matched to a gene: 14. This CDR3 has 17 residues. CDR3 residues: CASSQLRGQAGIDTQYF. Written as DNA, the CDR3 is TGTGCCAGCTCACAGCTCCGGGGACAGGCGGGGATAGATACGCAGTATTTT. Drawing the rest from reference TRBV18 and TRBJ2-3, the complete variable domain is NAGVMQNPRHLVRRRGQEARLRCSPMKGHSHVYWYRQLPEEGLKFMVYLQKENIIDESGMPKERFSAEFPKEGPSILRIQQVVRGDSAAYFCASSQLRGQAGIDTQYFGPGTRLTVL.

This chain uses TRBV4-1 with TRBJ2-6; D is undetermined. This CDR3 is 20 amino acids long. Looked up from germline, CDR1 is MGHRA and CDR2 is YSYEKL. V gave up 0 bases and J gave up 0 bases, with 18 bases separating them. The CDR3 nucleotides are TGCGCCAGCAGCCAAGATAAACGGCCAACAGCCAGCTCTGGGGCCAACGTCCTGACTTTC. This sequence encodes CASSQDKRPTASSGANVLTF.

Details on this clone: One junction end disagrees with the germline gene, perhaps due to a read error. The V gene is TRBV7-7, the J gene TRBJ2-2; 7 bases agree with TRBD1. CDR3 length: 17 residues. Germline V lookup: CDR1 SSHAT, CDR2 FNYEAQ (reference sequence). The CDR3 reads CASSFARGTGDTGELFF. The CDR3 DNA reads TGTGCTAGCAGCTTTGCCAGGGGGACCGGTGACACCGGGGAGCTGTTTTTT.

The chain is built from TRBV7-2 and TRBJ1-1, with D possibly TRBD1 on 6 matching bases. Looked up from germline, CDR1 is SGHTA and CDR2 is FQGNSA. The V end was cut by 4 bases, the J end by 11 bases, with 23 bases between. The CDR3 consists of 15 residues. The CDR3 spells CASSYSRDTPGGAFF. The CDR3, as DNA: TGTGCCAGCAGCTACAGCCGGGACACTCCGGGCGGGGCTTTCTTT.

The chain links TRBV29-1 to TRBJ1-5; unclear D gene. The germline V and J ends were trimmed by 4 bases and 7 bases, with 14 bases remaining between them. The CDR3 has 13 residues. Germline V gives CDR1 SQVTM, CDR2 ANQGSEA. CDR3 bases: TGCAGCGTTGGGGGAGCTCGGGGACAGCCCCAGCATTTT. It yields the protein CSVGGARGQPQHF.

This clone was counted between two and nine times. The chain has TRBV27 and TRBJ2-4; D unresolved. Germline CDR1 reads MNHEY; CDR2 reads SMNVEV (reference sequence). Deletions cut 2 bases from V and 0 bases from J, with 5 bases between. This CDR3 contains 14 residues. The CDR3 nucleotides are TGTGCCAGCAGTTTAACTTCAGCCAAAAACATTCAGTACTTC. Translating it yields CASSLTSAKNIQYF.

The chain joins TRBV28 to TRBJ1-1; a possible D gene is TRBD1 (6 bases). Germline CDR1 reads MDHEN; CDR2 reads SYDVKM. The CDR3 is 14 amino acids. V was pared by 0 bases and J by 1 base, with 6 bases between. CDR3 amino acids: CASSLWTGNTEAFF. The CDR3 nucleotides are TGTGCCAGCAGTTTATGGACAGGGAACACTGAAGCTTTCTTT. Together with reference TRBV28 and TRBJ1-1, the CDR3 gives the full variable domain: DVKVTQSSRYLVKRTGEKVFLECVQDMDHENMFWYRQDPGLGLRLIYFSYDVKMKEKGDIPEGYSVSREKKERFSLILESASTNQTSMYLCASSLWTGNTEAFFGQGTRLTVV.